These T cell receptor beta chains were read from a single sample in a study of OX40 agonist ivuxolimab in advanced cancers. Sequenced by immunoSEQ multiplex PCR; TCRdb stores in-frame clones only, minus some. The repertoire includes roughly 120,000 clones, roughly nine tenths of them detected once, and roughly 0.59% sits in the top ten. Source: CD4+ or CD8+ T cells sorted from blood, taken in a trial of the OX40 agonist ivuxolimab. These receptors were obtained from an adult with an advanced solid tumor such as melanoma, head and neck, liver or kidney cancer. Each CDR3 is given with its conserved first and last residue. Fields, in order: J gene, clone size, V gene, D gene, CDR3 DNA, CDR3 protein. D genes are given only for firm matches. The size of a clone is reported for some rows only, either as once, few or many, or as a class for expanded clones.

TRBJ2-1 | NA | TRBV18 | NA | TGTGCCAGCTCACCACACGAACAGAGCCACATCGCAAACAATGAGCAGTTCTTC | CASSPHEQSHIANNEQFF
TRBJ2-5 | NA | TRBV4-1 | TRBD2 | TGCGCCAGCAGCCCCAATGGCGGGGGGCCGGGAGAGACCCAGTACTTC | CASSPNGGGPGETQYF
TRBJ1-5 | NA | TRBV30 | NA | TGCGCTGATACGCAGGGAGGAATGCAGCCCCAGCATTTT | CADTQGGMQPQHF
TRBJ1-1 | NA | TRBV28 | NA | TGTGCCAGCAGTTTTTGGGTAGGGGCTGGAGCTTTCTTT | CASSFWVGAGAFF
TRBJ1-4 | NA | TRBV6-5 | NA | TGTGCCAGCAGTCCAAGACCGGCAACTAATGAAAAACTGTTTTTT | CASSPRPATNEKLFF
TRBJ1-2 | NA | TRBV9 | TRBD1 | TGTGCCAGCAGCGACGGGCAGGGGGCATATGGCTACACCTTC | CASSDGQGAYGYTF
TRBJ1-2 | NA | TRBV6-6 | TRBD1 | TGTGCCAGCAGTGGAACCGGGACAGGGATGGGCTACACCTTC | CASSGTGTGMGYTF
TRBJ1-6 | NA | TRBV27 | TRBD1 | TGTGCCAGCCCCGATCAGGGGGGGAGCTCCTATAATTCACCCCTCCACTTT | CASPDQGGSSYNSPLHF
TRBJ1-2 | NA | TRBV25-1 | NA | TGTGCCAGCAGTGAATCGGGTGGTCTTTATGGCTACACCTTC | CASSESGGLYGYTF
TRBJ1-4 | NA | TRBV5-4 | NA | TGTGCCAGCAGCTTCCGGGGGCCTGGAACTAATGAAAAACTGTTTTTT | CASSFRGPGTNEKLFF
TRBJ2-1 | NA | TRBV5-1 | TRBD1 | TGCGCCAGCAGCATAGGACAGGGGGGTAATGAGCAGTTCTTC | CASSIGQGGNEQFF
TRBJ2-3 | NA | TRBV2 | NA | TGTGCCAGCAGTGAAAGGGGGGCTTGGGGCACAGATACGCAGTATTTT | CASSERGAWGTDTQYF
TRBJ1-2 | NA | TRBV6-5 | NA | TGTGCCAGCAGCCGAGGACGGTACTATGGCTACACCTTC | CASSRGRYYGYTF
TRBJ2-7 | NA | TRBV7-2 | TRBD1 | TGTGCCAGCAGCTTACTTGTCAGGGGGACCGAGCAGTACTTC | CASSLLVRGTEQYF
TRBJ2-1 | once | TRBV30 | NA | TGTGCCTGGAGTCCCGGACAGTTCAGTGAGCAGTTCTTC | CAWSPGQFSEQFF
TRBJ2-1 | NA | TRBV7-9 | TRBD2 | TGTGCCAGCAGCTTAGGCGGGGGGTTAGCGGGGTCCTACAATGAGCAGTTCTTC | CASSLGGGLAGSYNEQFF
TRBJ1-2 | NA | TRBV19 | TRBD1 | TGTGCCAGCTCGCCGGGACAGGGGAACTATGGCTACACCTTC | CASSPGQGNYGYTF
TRBJ2-1 | once | TRBV12-2 | NA | TGTGCAAGTCGCCGTCCTAGAGGGAGCTCCTACAATGAGCAGTTCTTC | CASRRPRGSSYNEQFF
TRBJ2-2 | NA | TRBV2 | NA | TGTGCCAGCAGTGAAAGACAGATCACCGGGGAGCTGTTTTTT | CASSERQITGELFF
TRBJ2-1 | NA | TRBV7-2 | NA | TGTGCCAGCAGCTCCAGAGCCACGGGGGCCCACAATGAGCAGTTCTTC | CASSSRATGAHNEQFF
TRBJ2-3 | NA | TRBV27 | NA | TGTGCCAGCAGTTTATCGATGGCGGGGCCGAGCACAGATACGCAGTATTTT | CASSLSMAGPSTDTQYF
TRBJ2-7 | NA | TRBV18 | NA | TGTGCCAGCTCACCACCGAGCACATTCAACCGCGGGGAGCAGTACTTC | CASSPPSTFNRGEQYF
TRBJ1-2 | NA | TRBV11-2 | NA | TGTGCCAGCAGCCATGGCTTTGGCTACACCTTC | CASSHGFGYTF
TRBJ2-5 | NA | TRBV9 | NA | TGTGCCAGCAGCGTAGGCCCTTCACGAGCTCAAGAGACCCAGTACTTC | CASSVGPSRAQETQYF
TRBJ1-3 | NA | TRBV5-1 | NA | TGCGCCAGCACCCTCGGGGGTGCCTCTGGAAACACCATATATTTT | CASTLGGASGNTIYF
TRBJ2-1 | NA | TRBV5-1 | NA | TGCGCCAGCAGCTTGGCCGTCAGCCCGACGGGCTACAATGAGCAGTTCTTC | CASSLAVSPTGYNEQFF
TRBJ1-2 | NA | TRBV6-5 | TRBD1 | TGTGCCAGCAGCCCCGGGACAGGAGTGAACTATGGCTACACCTTC | CASSPGTGVNYGYTF
TRBJ1-4 | NA | TRBV7-2 | NA | TGTGCCAGCAGCTTCAAATATGAAAAACTGTTTTTT | CASSFKYEKLFF
TRBJ2-5 | NA | TRBV7-2 | NA | TGTGCCAGCAGCTTAGAAGTGACCCAGTACTTC | CASSLEVTQYF
TRBJ2-5 | few | TRBV15 | TRBD2 | TGTGCCACCAGCAGAGATAAGACTAGCGGGGGAGAGACCCAGTACTTC | CATSRDKTSGGETQYF
TRBJ1-3 | NA | TRBV28 | NA | TGTGCCAGCAGTTTATGGGCCGGAGTCTCTGGAAACACCATATATTTT | CASSLWAGVSGNTIYF
TRBJ2-5 | NA | TRBV5-1 | TRBD1 | TGCGCCAGCAGCTTGGCCCAGGGGGCAGGAGAGACCCAGTACTTC | CASSLAQGAGETQYF
TRBJ2-1 | once | TRBV30 | NA | TGTGCCTGGAGTCTCGGGGGAGGAAGCTCCTACAATGAGCAGTTCTTC | CAWSLGGGSSYNEQFF
TRBJ1-5 | NA | TRBV5-4 | TRBD1 | TGTGCCAGCAGCTTGGCCCCAGGACAGGGGGCGGGCAATCAGCCCCAGCATTTT | CASSLAPGQGAGNQPQHF
TRBJ1-5 | NA | TRBV18 | NA | TGTGCCAGCTCACCTTCTGAATCAGGAAAACTTAACCATCAGCCCCAGCATTTT | CASSPSESGKLNHQPQHF
TRBJ1-6 | few | TRBV5-1 | TRBD1 | TGCGCCAGCAGCTTGCAGGGGGAAGAATCACCCCTCCACTTT | CASSLQGEESPLHF